Shown below are 9 T cell receptor beta chains from a single sample sequenced in a study of technical replicates of blood from a handful of donors. Only in-frame clones appear in the TCRdb table, and some are missing; sequencing was by immunoSEQ multiplex PCR. The table records tens of thousands of clones, about 90% of them present only once. The sample was T cells isolated from PBMCs. Receptor source: a human donor in good health.

This clone was seen only once. The V gene is TRBV27, the J gene TRBJ1-2; 8 bases are a match to TRBD1. The CDR3 has 13 amino acids. The germline CDR1 and CDR2 sequences are MNHEY and SMNVEV (reference sequence). After removal of 6 bases from V and 5 bases from J, the junction contained 5 bases not matched to a gene. The CDR3 protein is CASSGQGLYGYTF. Written as DNA, the CDR3 is TGTGCCAGCAGCGGACAGGGCCTGTATGGCTACACCTTC.

J is TRBJ2-7 and V is TRBV10-3; 11 bases fit TRBD2. J lost 5 bases, V lost 1 base, and 4 bases had no gene match. This CDR3 has 15 residues. Germline V gene lookup returns CDR1 ENHRY and CDR2 SYGVKD. CDR3 sequence: CAISEYTSGSNEQYF. The CDR3 DNA follows: TGTGCCATCAGTGAGTACACTAGCGGGAGTAACGAGCAGTACTTC.

The chain recombines TRBV27 with TRBJ2-2, with D hard to call. The CDR3 sequence is 16 residues long. Germline V lookup: CDR1 MNHEY, CDR2 SMNVEV (reference sequence). V lost 3 bases and J lost 5, with 16 bases in between. The CDR3 DNA reads as TGTGCCAGCAGTTTTTCTCAAACTGCAGGAACCGGGGAGCTGTTTTTT. It yields the protein CASSFSQTAGTGELFF.

The rearrangement uses TRBV5-1 and TRBJ2-7; TRBD1 matches at 7 bases. Germline V CDR1 and CDR2: SGHRS, YFSETQ. The V and J ends lost 4 bases and 5 bases, in that order; junction bases with no gene match: 12. The CDR3 is made up of 15 amino acids. DNA of the CDR3: TGCGCCAGCAGCCGCGGACAGGTTCTTCTCAACGAGCAGTACTTC. It is translated as CASSRGQVLLNEQYF.

The genes are TRBV10-3 and TRBJ2-3, with D possibly being TRBD2 (6 bases). The germline V and J ends were trimmed by 6 bases and 0 bases, with 7 bases remaining between them. Germline V CDR1 and CDR2: ENHRY, SYGVKD. The CDR3 is 13 residues long. CDR3 sequence (DNA): TGTGCCATCAGAAGCGGGAGCACAGATACGCAGTATTTT. Translated, it gives CAIRSGSTDTQYF.

The CDR3 is CASSYRTGGEQYF. CDR3 DNA sequence: TGTGCCAGCAGTTACAGGACAGGGGGCGAGCAGTACTTC. The rearrangement joins TRBV6-5 to TRBJ2-7; 10 nucleotides agree with TRBD1. After removal of 2 bases from V and 6 bases from J, the junction contained 1 base not matched to a gene. The CDR3 is 13 amino acids. The V gene's germline CDR1 is MNHEY and CDR2 SVGAGI.

This clone was observed once. The gene calls are TRBV19 and TRBJ1-2, with D possibly matching TRBD1 (5 bases). Between the trimmed V and J ends, which lost 5 bases and 5 bases, there was a span of 18 bases. The germline V gene encodes CDR1 LNHDA and CDR2 SQIVND (reference sequence). The CDR3 runs to 15 residues. The CDR3: CASSFGGTGVYGYTF. CDR3 nucleotides: TGTGCCAGTAGTTTCGGCGGGACGGGAGTTTATGGCTACACCTTC.

The rearrangement links TRBV10-3 to TRBJ2-2, with TRBD2 matching over 14 bases. J lost 1 base, V lost 4 bases, and 8 bases had no gene match. Germline lookup yields CDR1 ENHRY and CDR2 SYGVKD. The CDR3 consists of 19 residues. The chain's CDR3 is CAISGSGTSGSLNTGELFF. In DNA, the CDR3 is TGTGCCATCAGTGGCTCCGGGACTAGCGGGAGTCTGAACACCGGGGAGCTGTTTTTT.

CDR3 in DNA: TGTGCCAGCAGTGAAGTGGGGGCGACACAGGACTTGGGACAGCCCCAGCATTTT. It specifies CASSEVGATQDLGQPQHF. The chain combines TRBV6-1 with TRBJ1-5, with D perhaps matching TRBD1 (6 bases). CDR3 length: 18 residues. Germline V gene data show CDR1 as MNHNS and CDR2 as SASEGT. Trimming left V 1 base short and J 7 bases short, with 23 bases between.